The 9 T cell receptor beta chains reported below all come from one sample, sequenced in a study of T cells in Graves' hyperthyroidism and ophthalmopathy. RNA transcripts yielded amplified TCR beta CDR3 regions. The HTBI set primed first-round TCR CDR3 RT-PCR. In TCRdb, the multiplex PCR reads were re-called with MiXCR into one record per CDR3 protein. The sample consists of hundreds of thousands of distinct CDR3 sequences, around 16% of them appearing once. Sequencing was done on a sample of blood. The receptors stem from a man in his forties with Graves' hyperthyroidism.

In its sample, this clonotype was seen a few times. The J gene is TRBJ2-7, the V gene TRBV10-3; TRBD1 agrees at 7 bases. V trimming: 6 bases; J trimming: 2 bases; junction bases outside the gene matches: 4. CDR1 ENHRY and CDR2 SYGVKD come from the germline V gene. The CDR3 runs 13 residues. In DNA, the CDR3 is TGTGCCATCAGGCAGGGACAGACCTACGAGCAGTACTTC. Protein: CAIRQGQTYEQYF.

This clonotype turned up a few times. The J gene is TRBJ2-3, the V gene TRBV20-1; TRBD2 matches at 8 bases. V shed 3 bases and J 5 bases; nucleotides not matched to a gene: 19. The germline V gene has CDR1 DFQATT and CDR2 SNEGSKA (reference sequence). The CDR3 contains 18 residues. Here the CDR3 reads CSASKGQRGLSGVDTQYF. CDR3 bases: TGCAGTGCTAGTAAAGGGCAGCGGGGGCTCTCTGGGGTAGATACGCAGTATTTT.

The CDR3, as DNA: TGTGCCAGCAGTTACTCTCACTTGGGGGGCCAAGAGACCCAGTACTTC. Amino acids: CASSYSHLGGQETQYF. V and J are TRBV6-2 or TRBV6-3 and TRBJ2-5; TRBD2 might be the D (6 bases). The V and J ends lost 0 bases and 1 base respectively, with 12 bases between them. Germline values: CDR1 MNHEY, CDR2 SVGEGT. The CDR3 runs 16 residues.

The chain recombines TRBV6-1 with TRBJ2-7; D possibly matches TRBD1 or TRBD2 (5 bases each). Per the germline V gene, CDR1 is MNHNS and CDR2 is SASEGT. V gave up 5 bases and J gave up 5 bases, with 19 bases separating them. The CDR3 is made up of 15 amino acids. The CDR3 loop reads CASSPKEGFYDEQYF. The CDR3 region has the DNA TGTGCCAGCAGTCCCAAAGAGGGGTTCTACGACGAGCAGTACTTC.

Concerning this clonotype itself: A read error may produce the germline difference seen at one junction end. V and J are TRBV6-2 or TRBV6-3 and TRBJ1-1, with TRBD1 as a possible D gene (5 bases). Germline V gene data show CDR1 as MNHEY and CDR2 as SVGEGT. The CDR3 totals 18 residues. CDR3 in DNA: TGTACCAGCAGTTACTCTACGACCTTTGCAGGGTCAGGTACTGAAGCTTTCTTC. Encoded protein: CTSSYSTTFAGSGTEAFF.

The chain combines TRBV15 with TRBJ1-5; 8 bases map to TRBD1. V shed 1 base, J shed 6 bases, and the junction held 5 bases outside the gene matches. CDR3 length: 15 residues. The germline gives CDR1 LNHNV, CDR2 YYDKDF (reference sequence). CDR3 in DNA: TGTGCCACCAGCAGAGCGCGGGACAGGACTCAGCCCCAGCATTTT. This sequence encodes CATSRARDRTQPQHF. The variable domain in full, completed from reference TRBV15 and TRBJ1-5, reads DAMVIQNPRYQVTQFGKPVTLSCSQTLNHNVMYWYQQKSSQAPKLLFHYYDKDFNNEADTPDNFQSRRPNTSFCFLDIRSPGLGDTAMYLCATSRARDRTQPQHFGDGTRLSIL.

The chain joins TRBV18 to TRBJ1-1, with 7 bases identical to TRBD1. Trimming cost V 4 bases and J 4 bases; bases outside gene matches: 3. The CDR3 spans 13 residues. The germline V gene encodes CDR1 KGHSH and CDR2 LQKENI. The CDR3 reads CASSRQGGTEAFF. The CDR3 nucleotides read TGTGCCAGCTCACGACAGGGCGGCACTGAAGCTTTCTTT.

This clonotype appeared many times. Here the CDR3 DNA reads TGTGCCAGCAGTCTCCGGACAGAGACCAATGAAAAACTGTTTTTT. Encoded protein: CASSLRTETNEKLFF. The chain combines TRBV28 with TRBJ1-4; TRBD1 might be the D (6 bases). The CDR3 loop spans 15 amino acids. CDR1 is MDHEN, CDR2 SYDVKM, per germline. V was clipped by 5 bases and J by 5 bases, with 15 bases between them. The full variable domain, its missing parts supplied by reference TRBV28 and TRBJ1-4, is DVKVTQSSRYLVKRTGEKVFLECVQDMDHENMFWYRQDPGLGLRLIYFSYDVKMKEKGDIPEGYSVSREKKERFSLILESASTNQTSMYLCASSLRTETNEKLFFGSGTQLSVL.

In this sample, this clonotype turned up many times. The chain employs TRBV5-1 and TRBJ2-1; D unclear. Germline CDR1 SGHRS, CDR2 YFSETQ. CDR3 length equals 16 residues. Trimming took 4 bases from V and 6 from J, leaving 20 bases between them. Here the CDR3 DNA reads TGCGCCAGCAGCCCCTTCGGTTTTCGGCTGGGCAATGAGCAGTTCTTC. Encoded protein: CASSPFGFRLGNEQFF.